What follows describes a single T cell receptor (beta chain). J gave up 7 bases and V 1 base, and 6 bases lay outside the gene matches. This CDR3 comprises 15 residues. CDR1 is GTSNPN and CDR2 is SVGIG in the germline V gene (reference sequence). Some clones are missing from TCRdb's copy, which holds only in-frame ones; the method was immunoSEQ multiplex PCR. The sample lists fewer than 400,000 clones, more than 75% occurring once. The data were taken from a study of blood T cell repertoires in COVID-19. Whole-study context: Sample material is recorded as cDNA or gDNA derived from T cells, B-cell-depleted T cells, or PBMCs.

The sample consisted of peripheral blood. This chain links TRBV30 with TRBJ2-2; 10 nucleotides align to TRBD2. This clonotype was sampled from a human donor in a cohort sampled during active COVID-19. The CDR3 sequence is CAWSGAGGPVGELFF. The CDR3 DNA is TGTGCCTGGAGTGGAGCGGGAGGGCCGGTCGGGGAGCTGTTTTTT.